Listed below are T cell receptor beta chains from one sample, sequenced in a study of blood T cell repertoires in COVID-19. The table came from immunoSEQ multiplex PCR; TCRdb's copy has only in-frame clones and leaves some out. The sample lists roughly 180,000 clones; about three quarters were seen once. Sequenced: peripheral blood. The receptor source for this set is a woman between 45 and 65 years old with active or convalescent COVID-19. Each CDR3 is given with its conserved first and last residue. A D gene is named only where the DNA matches it firmly. Only some rows state a clone size, as once, few, many or a class for expanded clones.

>TRBJ2-2|-|TRBV5-6|-
TGTGCCAGCAGCTGGCGGTTCGCGGGAAGCGGCACCGGGGAGCTGTTTTTT
CASSWRFAGSGTGELFF
>TRBJ1-5|TRBD1|TRBV28|once
TGTGCCAGCAGTCCGCCGGACAGGGATAATCAGCCCCAGCATTTT
CASSPPDRDNQPQHF
>TRBJ1-2|-|TRBV12-3/TRBV12-4|-
TGTGCCAGCAGTTTAGGGGGCGCCGGCTACACCTTC
CASSLGGAGYTF
>TRBJ2-3|-|TRBV6-1|-
TGTGCCAGCAGTGAACATGCGGGGCGTGACGCAGATACGCAGTATTTT
CASSEHAGRDADTQYF
>TRBJ2-2|-|TRBV28|few
TGTGCCAGCAGCTCTATCCCTCTCACCGGGGAGCTGTTTTTT
CASSSIPLTGELFF
>TRBJ1-3|-|TRBV6-5|-
TGTGCCAGCAGCGACACCGCCTCTGGAAACACCATATATTTT
CASSDTASGNTIYF
>TRBJ1-5|-|TRBV6-2/TRBV6-3|-
TGTGCCAGCAGTTACTCCCCAGGGGTGAGCAATCAGCCCCAGCATTTT
CASSYSPGVSNQPQHF
>TRBJ2-1|-|TRBV6-6|-
TGTGCCAGCAGTCCCGGCGGGCGGGGCGGGTCGTACAATGAGCAGTTCTTC
CASSPGGRGGSYNEQFF
>TRBJ1-2|-|TRBV12-3/TRBV12-4|-
TGTGCCAGCAGTCAGGTTTTTAACTATGGCTACACCTTC
CASSQVFNYGYTF
>TRBJ1-4|TRBD1|TRBV6-1|-
TGTGCCAGCAGTGAAAACACCGGGACAGGGGTAAAACTGTTTTTT
CASSENTGTGVKLFF
>TRBJ1-2|-|TRBV11-2|-
TGTGCCAGCAGCTTAGTGGGGGCTGGCTATGGCTACACCTTC
CASSLVGAGYGYTF
>TRBJ2-1|TRBD1|TRBV6-5|-
TGTGCCAGCATCCGGGACAGGGGTCGGCAGTTCTTC
CASIRDRGRQFF
>TRBJ1-4|TRBD1|TRBV28|-
TGTGCCAGCATTGAGCCGGGACAGGGCCATGAAAAACTGTTTTTT
CASIEPGQGHEKLFF
>TRBJ2-5|-|TRBV5-1|few
TGCGCCAGCAGCTTGGACGGACAGTTGGAGGAGACCCAGTACTTC
CASSLDGQLEETQYF